The rows below give T cell receptor beta chains drawn from one sample of a study of T cell responses to AZD1222 COVID-19 vaccine. Profiling relied on immunoSEQ multiplex PCR, and the TCRdb table lists in-frame clones only, not all of them. Among approximately 160,000 clones listed, more than 85% were seen once. Here the sequenced sample was peripheral blood, taken on day 0 of AZD1222 vaccination. The receptor source for this set is an adult in good health. Both conserved end residues are part of each CDR3. D genes are given only for firm matches. Not every row has a clone size; where given, it reads once, few, many or a size class.

clone_size	j_call	v_call	d_call	cdr3_aa	cdr3_nt
-	TRBJ2-1	TRBV30	TRBD1	CAFNPSGTAYNEQFF	TGTGCCTTTAACCCCTCGGGGACAGCTTACAATGAGCAGTTCTTC
-	TRBJ2-5	TRBV9	TRBD2	CASSDLAGGPGKTQYF	TGTGCCAGCAGCGACCTAGCGGGGGGGCCCGGAAAGACCCAGTACTTC
-	TRBJ1-1	TRBV2	-	CASSVGPSNTEAFF	TGTGCCAGCAGTGTTGGACCCTCGAACACTGAAGCTTTCTTT
-	TRBJ2-1	TRBV19	-	CATGGSGGYNEQFF	TGTGCGACCGGGGGGTCAGGGGGCTACAATGAGCAGTTCTTC
-	TRBJ1-1	TRBV10-3	-	CAIGGTANTEAFF	TGTGCCATCGGAGGGACGGCAAACACTGAAGCTTTCTTT
-	TRBJ2-7	TRBV12-3/TRBV12-4	TRBD1	CASSPDRGTQYF	TGTGCCAGCAGCCCGGACAGGGGGACGCAGTACTTC
-	TRBJ1-5	TRBV3-1/TRBV3-2	-	CASSQYVTPNQPQHF	TGTGCCAGCAGCCAATATGTGACCCCCAATCAGCCCCAGCATTTT
-	TRBJ1-4	TRBV11-3	-	CASSTRTGSTTNEKLFF	TGTGCCAGCAGCACCCGAACCGGGTCCACAACTAATGAAAAACTGTTTTTT
-	TRBJ2-2	TRBV4-1	-	CASRGNTGELFF	TGCGCCAGCAGGGGGAACACCGGGGAGCTGTTTTTT
-	TRBJ1-1	TRBV4-1	TRBD1	CASSQGVGDSGNTEAFF	TGCGCCAGCAGCCAAGGGGTGGGGGACAGCGGAAACACTGAAGCTTTCTTT
-	TRBJ1-2	TRBV7-9	-	CASSLEQNYGYTF	TGTGCCAGCAGCTTGGAGCAGAACTATGGCTACACCTTC
-	TRBJ2-4	TRBV9	TRBD1	CASSVSGTEANIQYF	TGTGCCAGCAGCGTTTCTGGGACAGAGGCGAACATTCAGTACTTC
-	TRBJ1-1	TRBV7-8	-	CASSLGLRRGTEAFF	TGTGCCAGCAGCTTAGGCCTTCGGCGGGGCACTGAAGCTTTCTTT
-	TRBJ1-1	TRBV6-5	TRBD1	CASLTGLDTEAFF	TGTGCCAGCCTGACAGGGTTGGACACTGAAGCTTTCTTT
-	TRBJ1-1	TRBV6-1	-	CASSEASYKNTEAFF	TGTGCCAGCAGTGAAGCTTCGTATAAGAACACTGAAGCTTTCTTT
-	TRBJ1-5	TRBV10-3	-	CAISDWDGSNQPQHF	TGTGCCATCAGTGACTGGGACGGGAGCAATCAGCCCCAGCATTTT
-	TRBJ1-2	TRBV6-5	-	CASSPGGQGYGYTF	TGTGCCAGCAGTCCGGGGGGGCAAGGCTATGGCTACACCTTC
-	TRBJ1-4	TRBV10-1	TRBD1	CASSDGRTGPNEKLFF	TGCGCCAGCAGTGACGGTCGGACAGGTCCTAATGAAAAACTGTTTTTT
-	TRBJ1-1	TRBV5-1	-	CASSLIIRNTEAFF	TGCGCCAGCAGCTTGATTATCAGGAACACTGAAGCTTTCTTT
-	TRBJ1-2	TRBV18	-	CASSLGPIGDTF	TGTGCCAGCTCACTGGGACCGATTGGGGACACCTTC
few	TRBJ2-3	TRBV18	-	CASSRPGDTQYF	TGTGCCAGCTCACGCCCCGGAGATACGCAGTATTTT
-	TRBJ2-1	TRBV24-1	TRBD1	CATSDSPGQGASEQFF	TGTGCCACCAGTGATTCACCGGGACAGGGGGCTAGTGAGCAGTTCTTC
-	TRBJ1-1	TRBV7-6	-	CAAPVGGLAFF	TGTGCAGCGCCGGTGGGGGGCCTTGCTTTCTTT
-	TRBJ1-2	TRBV19	-	CASSPRGRGNYGYTF	TGTGCCAGTAGTCCCCGGGGGCGCGGGAACTATGGCTACACCTTC
few	TRBJ1-5	TRBV6-1	-	CASSEGTENQPQHF	TGTGCCAGCAGTGAAGGGACAGAGAATCAGCCCCAGCATTTT
once	TRBJ2-3	TRBV12-3/TRBV12-4	-	CASSSLGRDTQYF	TGTGCCAGCAGTTCCCTGGGCCGGGATACGCAGTATTTT
once	TRBJ2-1	TRBV4-1	-	CASSLDPPKVSYNEQFF	TGCGCCAGCAGCCTAGACCCCCCAAAGGTCTCCTACAATGAGCAGTTCTTC
-	TRBJ1-1	TRBV7-9	-	CASSTNGGPGTEAFF	TGTGCCAGCAGCACAAACGGGGGGCCGGGGACTGAAGCTTTCTTT
-	TRBJ1-2	TRBV11-2	TRBD1	CASSGDRGNYGYTF	TGTGCCAGCAGCGGTGACAGGGGTAACTATGGCTACACCTTC
-	TRBJ2-3	TRBV7-9	TRBD2	CASSFGSGGVDTQYF	TGTGCCAGCAGCTTCGGTAGCGGGGGGGTAGATACGCAGTATTTT
once	TRBJ1-2	TRBV28	-	CATRVSGVNYGYTF	TGTGCCACCAGGGTGTCCGGGGTTAACTATGGCTACACCTTC
-	TRBJ1-2	TRBV27	-	CASSLSGSNYGYTF	TGTGCCAGCAGTTTATCGGGGTCTAACTATGGCTACACCTTC
-	TRBJ2-2	TRBV5-1	TRBD1	CASSLGTGTGATGELFF	TGCGCCAGCAGCTTGGGTACCGGGACAGGGGCCACCGGGGAGCTGTTTTTT
-	TRBJ2-3	TRBV3-1/TRBV3-2	-	CASSRRTGDSDTQYF	TGTGCCAGCAGCCGAAGGACGGGGGACTCAGATACGCAGTATTTT
-	TRBJ1-2	TRBV10-3	TRBD1	CAISESTGKYGYTF	TGTGCCATCAGTGAGTCGACAGGGAAGTATGGCTACACCTTC
-	TRBJ1-6	TRBV2	-	CASSEGASPLHF	TGTGCCAGCAGTGAAGGGGCCTCACCCCTCCACTTT
-	TRBJ1-1	TRBV6-5	-	CASSYSAPDEAFF	TGTGCCAGCAGTTACTCCGCGCCTGACGAAGCTTTCTTT
-	TRBJ2-3	TRBV10-3	-	CATQPDTDTQYF	TGTGCCACCCAACCTGACACAGATACGCAGTATTTT
-	TRBJ1-1	TRBV6-2/TRBV6-3	-	CASSYGLWDTEAFF	TGTGCCAGCAGTTACGGACTATGGGACACTGAAGCTTTCTTT
-	TRBJ1-1	TRBV13	-	CASSLRAASRGTEAFF	TGTGCCAGCAGCTTAAGGGCAGCCAGTCGGGGCACTGAAGCTTTCTTT
-	TRBJ2-7	TRBV5-4	TRBD2	CASSLVTSGGREQYF	TGTGCCAGCAGCTTGGTTACTAGCGGGGGGCGCGAGCAGTACTTC
-	TRBJ2-7	TRBV3-1/TRBV3-2	-	CASSQDVVSVDEQYF	TGTGCCAGCAGCCAAGATGTCGTATCAGTCGACGAGCAGTACTTC